A single sample is the source of the 22 T cell receptor beta chains below, sequenced in a study of T cells in Graves' hyperthyroidism and ophthalmopathy. TCR beta CDR3 sequences were amplified from RNA transcripts. An initial round of RT-PCR targeting the TCR CDR3 relied on the HTBI primer set. TCRdb processed the multiplex PCR reads anew with MiXCR; each CDR3 protein has one entry. The sample has 650,000 to 700,000 distinct CDR3 sequences, approximately 15% seen once. The sequenced sample consisted of blood. The receptor source for this set is a man in his fifties with Graves' hyperthyroidism.

The table lists this clonotype with many counts. In nucleotides, the CDR3 is TGCAGTGCTATCCTACAGGGGCTCGATAATGAAAAACTGTTTTTT. Translating gives CSAILQGLDNEKLFF. This chain joins TRBV20-1 and TRBJ1-4; 7 bases align to TRBD1. V shed 4 bases and J 4 bases; nucleotides not matched to a gene: 9. CDR1 and CDR2 (germline): DFQATT, SNEGSKA (reference sequence). This CDR3 comprises 15 residues.

J is TRBJ2-1 and V is TRBV28, with D tentatively TRBD2 (6 bases). V gave up 8 bases and J gave up 0 bases, with 11 bases separating them. This CDR3 region has 14 residues. The germline V gene encodes CDR1 MDHEN and CDR2 SYDVKM. This CDR3 is CASGSGSSYNEQFF. CDR3 coding DNA: TGTGCCAGCGGAAGCGGGTCCTCCTACAATGAGCAGTTCTTC. Drawing the rest from reference TRBV28 and TRBJ2-1, the complete variable domain is DVKVTQSSRYLVKRTGEKVFLECVQDMDHENMFWYRQDPGLGLRLIYFSYDVKMKEKGDIPEGYSVSREKKERFSLILESASTNQTSMYLCASGSGSSYNEQFFGPGTRLTVL.

In its sample, this clonotype was seen many times. The J gene is TRBJ1-1, the V gene TRBV28; TRBD1 is a possible D gene (5 bases). V lost 7 bases and J lost 0, with 12 bases in between. The CDR3 is 14 amino acids. Per the germline V gene, CDR1 is MDHEN and CDR2 is SYDVKM. The CDR3 spells CASTEGRMNTEAFF. The CDR3 DNA reads TGTGCCAGCACCGAGGGACGGATGAACACTGAAGCTTTCTTT.

This clonotype has a count of ten or more. This chain connects TRBV28 to TRBJ1-2, with D perhaps TRBD1 (5 bases). This CDR3 spans 14 amino acids. Germline V gene lookup returns CDR1 MDHEN and CDR2 SYDVKM. The germline V and J ends were trimmed by 4 bases and 4 bases, with 13 bases remaining between them. The CDR3, as DNA: TGTGCCAGCAGTTACGGGACCGGTGGCTATGGCTACACCTTC. This codes for CASSYGTGGYGYTF.

A note on this clonotype: This may stem from a read error, because a much larger clone lies one nucleotide away. The V call is TRBV2, the J call TRBJ2-1; 10 nucleotides line up with TRBD2. V lost 3 bases, J lost 5 bases, and 10 bases stayed unmatched. The CDR3 is 17 amino acids. Germline CDR1 and CDR2: SNHLY and FYNNEI. CDR3 sequence: CASSDPGGTSVHNEQFF. The CDR3, as DNA: TGTGCCAGCAGTGACCCTGGGGGGACTAGCGTCCACAATGAGCAGTTCTTC.

This clonotype was seen a handful of times. In DNA, the CDR3 is TGTGCCAGTAGGGGACACCCCGGCGGGGAGCTGTTTTTT. Its protein product is CASRGHPGGELFF. This sequence joins TRBV19 and TRBJ2-2, with a tentative D call TRBD1 (6 bases). Trimming pared 6 bases from V and 7 bases from J, leaving 12 bases between. This CDR3 spans 13 amino acids. Germline V gene data show CDR1 as LNHDA and CDR2 as SQIVND (reference sequence).

With respect to this clonotype: A much larger clone lies one base from this, so it may be a read error. The gene calls are TRBV7-2 and TRBJ2-5; TRBD2 aligns across 10 bases. J was trimmed by 2 bases and V by 1 base; bases with no gene match: 13. The germline V gene has CDR1 SGHTA and CDR2 FQGNSA. CDR3 length equals 19 residues. The CDR3 sequence: CASSLVKLSLAGVQETQYF. Here the CDR3 DNA reads TGTGCCAGCAGCTTAGTGAAATTATCTCTAGCGGGAGTGCAAGAGACCCAGTACTTC.

The J gene is TRBJ2-3, the V gene TRBV5-5; TRBD1 or TRBD2 may be the D gene (5 bases each). Trimming shortened V by 4 bases and J by 2 bases, and 14 bases separated the two germline ends. The germline V gene has CDR1 SGHKS and CDR2 YYEKEE (reference sequence). The CDR3 spans 15 residues. The CDR3: CASSLRDRHTDTQYF. The CDR3, as DNA: TGTGCCAGCAGCCTCCGGGACCGGCACACAGATACGCAGTATTTT.

The chain combines TRBV20-1 with TRBJ2-7, with 9 bases lining up with TRBD2. Germline values: CDR1 DFQATT, CDR2 SNEGSKA (reference sequence). CDR3 size: 15 residues. J lost 2 bases, V lost 0 bases, and 5 bases had no gene match. The CDR3, as DNA: TGCAGTGCTAGAGATTTGACTAGCGGAGCCTACGAGCAGTACTTC. It codes for CSARDLTSGAYEQYF.

This clonotype was observed at least ten times. The rearrangement joins TRBV28 to TRBJ1-4; D remains unclear. The V gene's germline CDR1 is MDHEN and CDR2 SYDVKM. The CDR3 contains 15 residues. V was trimmed by 5 bases and J by 8 bases, leaving 18 bases between them. The DNA for the CDR3 is TGTGCCAGCAGTCTACCGGGAGGGAGGAGCGAAAAACTGTTTTTT. It is translated as CASSLPGGRSEKLFF.

This clonotype occurred many times. The chain combines TRBV28 with TRBJ1-1, with 8 bases fitting TRBD1. J gave up 0 bases and V 6 bases, and 6 bases lay outside the gene matches. Germline assignment: CDR1 MDHEN and CDR2 SYDVKM. CDR3 length: 15 amino acids. This CDR3 reads CASSAGGSVNTEAFF. The DNA for the CDR3 is TGTGCCAGCAGCGCAGGGGGCTCAGTGAACACTGAAGCTTTCTTT.

The rearrangement links TRBV29-1 to TRBJ2-3; no clear D. From germline, CDR1 is SQVTM and CDR2 ANQGSEA. The CDR3 is made up of 12 amino acids. With 6 bases removed from V and 4 bases from J, the gap between germline ends came to 11 bases. CDR3 DNA: TGCAGCGTAAGGCAGGCCCCAGATACGCAGTATTTT. Its translation: CSVRQAPDTQYF.

This clonotype was found a few times. The V and J genes are TRBV13 and TRBJ2-1; D is possibly TRBD2 (5 bases). The V and J ends lost 4 bases and 3 bases respectively, with 13 bases between them. The CDR3 has 15 amino acids. In germline, CDR1 is PRHDT, CDR2 FYEKMQ (reference sequence). CDR3 sequence: CASSSDYIRYNEQFF. The CDR3 nucleotides are TGTGCCAGCAGCTCCGACTACATTCGCTACAATGAGCAGTTCTTC.

The table lists this clonotype with many counts. This rearrangement joins TRBV6-5 to TRBJ2-3; D unclear. This CDR3 contains 17 residues. Germline lookup yields CDR1 MNHEY and CDR2 SVGAGI. V dropped 0 bases and J dropped 0 bases, with 13 bases sitting between them. The CDR3 region has the DNA TGTGCCAGCAGTTACTCAGCGCCACCTTTGAGCACAGATACGCAGTATTTT. Protein: CASSYSAPPLSTDTQYF.

V is TRBV5-1 and J is TRBJ1-4, with TRBD1 as a possible D gene (5 bases). V was pared by 0 bases and J by 8 bases, with 14 bases between. Germline assignment: CDR1 SGHRS and CDR2 YFSETQ. The CDR3 totals 15 residues. The CDR3 sequence is CASSLVGREGEKLFF. The CDR3 region has the DNA TGCGCCAGCAGCTTGGTAGGCAGGGAAGGGGAAAAACTGTTTTTT.

This chain connects TRBV12-3 or TRBV12-4 to TRBJ2-1, with TRBD2 as a possible D gene (5 bases). The DNA end is more similar to TRBJ2-7, so the J call may be wrong. There are 12 residues in the CDR3. In DNA, the CDR3 is TGTGCCGTGAGGGTCTCCTACAATGAGCAGTACTTC. Its translation: CAVRVSYNEQYF.

V and J are TRBV11-2 and TRBJ1-6; D is possibly TRBD1 (6 bases). The germline V and J ends were trimmed by 5 bases and 7 bases, with 18 bases remaining between them. The CDR3 has 16 residues. The germline V gene encodes CDR1 SGHAT and CDR2 FQNNGV. As DNA, the CDR3 is TGTGCCAGCAGCCCGCCGTCGCAGGGGTGGAATTCACCCCTCCACTTT. Protein product: CASSPPSQGWNSPLHF.

This clonotype was found many times. The gene calls are TRBV6-1 and TRBJ2-1; TRBD2 agrees at 9 bases. Germline values: CDR1 MNHNS, CDR2 SASEGT. There are 16 residues in the CDR3. Losses at the gene ends were 5 bases for V and 4 bases for J; bases not matched to a gene: 9. The CDR3 nucleotides read TGTGCCAGCAGTAACCCGGGACTAGCTAAGTACAATGAGCAGTTCTTC. This gives the protein CASSNPGLAKYNEQFF.

This clonotype was counted a few times. The chain has TRBV5-8 and TRBJ2-2, with D unclear. The germline V gene encodes CDR1 SGHTS and CDR2 YDEGEE. V lost 4 bases to trimming and J lost 0 bases, with 10 bases between them. This CDR3 spans 15 amino acids. The CDR3 loop is CASSQDFPNTGELFF. The CDR3, as DNA: TGTGCCAGCAGCCAAGACTTCCCGAACACCGGGGAGCTGTTTTTT.

This clonotype was counted many times. The chain employs TRBV7-3 and TRBJ2-1, with a weak D call TRBD1 (6 bases). V was trimmed by 5 bases and J by 7 bases, leaving 24 bases between them. In germline, CDR1 is SGHTA, CDR2 FQGTGA. The CDR3 sequence is 17 residues long. CDR3 bases: TGTGCCAGCAGCCTGGGACAACTTCTAGATTCGAGGAATGAGCAGTTCTTC. Protein sequence: CASSLGQLLDSRNEQFF.

The V gene is TRBV19, the J gene TRBJ2-1, with D unclear. The CDR3 is made up of 13 amino acids. The V gene lost 4 bases and the J gene lost 6 bases, with 10 bases spanning the gap. Looked up from germline, CDR1 is LNHDA and CDR2 is SQIVND (reference sequence). In DNA, the CDR3 is TGTGCCAGTAGTACCTCCTTCATCAATGAGCAGTTCTTC. Its protein product is CASSTSFINEQFF.

This clonotype showed up many times. The genes are TRBV28 and TRBJ2-1; 11 bases are shared with TRBD2. Germline V gene data show CDR1 as MDHEN and CDR2 as SYDVKM. The CDR3 has 18 amino acids. V gave up 6 bases and J gave up 7 bases; unmatched junction bases: 17. CDR3 residues: CASRSPGLAANNQNEQFF. In DNA, the CDR3 is TGTGCCAGCAGATCTCCGGGACTAGCGGCAAATAATCAGAATGAGCAGTTCTTC.